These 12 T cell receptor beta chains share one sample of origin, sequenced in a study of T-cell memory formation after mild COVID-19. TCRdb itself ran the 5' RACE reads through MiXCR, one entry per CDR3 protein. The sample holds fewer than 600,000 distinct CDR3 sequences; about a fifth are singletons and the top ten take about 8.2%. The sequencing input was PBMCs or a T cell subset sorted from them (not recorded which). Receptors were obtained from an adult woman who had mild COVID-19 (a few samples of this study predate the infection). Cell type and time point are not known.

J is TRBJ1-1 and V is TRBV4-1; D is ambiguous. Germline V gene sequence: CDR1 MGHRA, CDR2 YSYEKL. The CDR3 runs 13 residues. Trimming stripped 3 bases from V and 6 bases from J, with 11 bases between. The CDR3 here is CASSQWRWAEAFF. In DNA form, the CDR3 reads TGCGCCAGCAGCCAGTGGAGATGGGCTGAAGCTTTCTTT.

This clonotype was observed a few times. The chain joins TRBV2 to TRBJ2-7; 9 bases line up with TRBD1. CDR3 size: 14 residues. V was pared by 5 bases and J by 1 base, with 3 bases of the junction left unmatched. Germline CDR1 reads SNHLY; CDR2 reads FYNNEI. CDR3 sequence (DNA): TGTGCCAGCAGTCGACAGGGGGAATCCTACGAGCAGTACTTC. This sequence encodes CASSRQGESYEQYF.

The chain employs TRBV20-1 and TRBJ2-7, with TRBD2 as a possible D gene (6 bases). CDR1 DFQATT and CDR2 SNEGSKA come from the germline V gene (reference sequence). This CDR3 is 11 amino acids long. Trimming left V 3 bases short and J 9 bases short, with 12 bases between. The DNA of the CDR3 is TGCAGTGCTAGGGAACTAGCAAGGCAGTACTTC. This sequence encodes CSARELARQYF.

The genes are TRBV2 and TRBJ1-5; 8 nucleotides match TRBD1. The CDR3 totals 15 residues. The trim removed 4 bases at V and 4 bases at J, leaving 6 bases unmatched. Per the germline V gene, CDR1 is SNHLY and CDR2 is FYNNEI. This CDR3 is CASSGRTGFNQPQHF. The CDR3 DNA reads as TGTGCCAGCAGTGGGAGGACAGGGTTTAATCAGCCCCAGCATTTT.

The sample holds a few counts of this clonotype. CDR3 residues: CASSSRRGEAPNYGYTF. The CDR3, as DNA: TGTGCCAGCAGTTCACGAAGGGGCGAGGCTCCTAACTATGGCTACACCTTC. The chain carries TRBV12-3 or TRBV12-4 and TRBJ1-2; TRBD1 is a possible D gene (5 bases). V was shortened by 4 bases and J by 0 bases, with 18 bases between the two germline ends. CDR3 length: 17 residues.

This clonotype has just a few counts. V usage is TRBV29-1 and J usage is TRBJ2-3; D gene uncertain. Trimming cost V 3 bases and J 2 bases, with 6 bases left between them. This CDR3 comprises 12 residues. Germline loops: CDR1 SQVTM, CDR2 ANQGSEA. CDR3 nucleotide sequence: TGCAGCGTTGACAGTGTCACAGATACGCAGTATTTT. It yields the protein CSVDSVTDTQYF.

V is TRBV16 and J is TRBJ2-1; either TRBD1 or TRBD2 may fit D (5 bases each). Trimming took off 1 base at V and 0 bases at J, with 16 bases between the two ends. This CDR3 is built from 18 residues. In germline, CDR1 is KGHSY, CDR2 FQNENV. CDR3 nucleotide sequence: TGTGCCAGCAGCCAATATAGCGCAGGGCCAAGCTCCTACAATGAGCAGTTCTTC. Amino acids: CASSQYSAGPSSYNEQFF.

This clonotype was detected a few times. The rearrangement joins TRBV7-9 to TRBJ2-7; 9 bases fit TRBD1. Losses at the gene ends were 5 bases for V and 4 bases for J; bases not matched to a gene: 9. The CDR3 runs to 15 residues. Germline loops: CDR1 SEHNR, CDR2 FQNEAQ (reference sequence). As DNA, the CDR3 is TGTGCCAGCAGCCTCGCTGGGACAGGGTTTTACGAGCAGTACTTC. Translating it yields CASSLAGTGFYEQYF.

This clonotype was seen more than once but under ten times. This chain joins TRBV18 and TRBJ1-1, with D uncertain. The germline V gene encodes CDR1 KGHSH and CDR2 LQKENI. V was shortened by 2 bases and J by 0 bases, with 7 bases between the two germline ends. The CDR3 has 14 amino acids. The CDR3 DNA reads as TGTGCCAGCTCACCAGACATAATGAACACTGAAGCTTTCTTT. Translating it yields CASSPDIMNTEAFF.

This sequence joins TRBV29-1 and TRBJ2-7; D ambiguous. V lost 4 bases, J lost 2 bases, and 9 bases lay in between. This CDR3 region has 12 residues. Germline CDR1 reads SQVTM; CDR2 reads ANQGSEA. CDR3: CSVAGSAYEQYF. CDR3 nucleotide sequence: TGCAGCGTTGCTGGCAGCGCCTACGAGCAGTACTTC.

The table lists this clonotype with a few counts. DNA for the CDR3: TGTGCCACCAGTGATTCGGGGTGGAGGAACAATGAGCAGTTCTTC. This gives the protein CATSDSGWRNNEQFF. The chain is built from TRBV24-1 and TRBJ2-1; D perhaps matches TRBD2 (5 bases). Germline CDR1 KGHDR, CDR2 SFDVKD. The CDR3 has 15 residues. Deletions cut 2 bases from V and 5 bases from J, with 12 bases between.

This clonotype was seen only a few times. In DNA, the CDR3 is TGTGCCACCAGTGACATACCCGGGGAGACCCAGTACTTC. Protein sequence: CATSDIPGETQYF. This rearrangement joins TRBV24-1 to TRBJ2-5, with no clear D. CDR1 is KGHDR, CDR2 SFDVKD, per germline. The V gene lost 4 bases and the J gene lost 5 bases, with 10 bases spanning the gap. The CDR3 runs 13 residues.